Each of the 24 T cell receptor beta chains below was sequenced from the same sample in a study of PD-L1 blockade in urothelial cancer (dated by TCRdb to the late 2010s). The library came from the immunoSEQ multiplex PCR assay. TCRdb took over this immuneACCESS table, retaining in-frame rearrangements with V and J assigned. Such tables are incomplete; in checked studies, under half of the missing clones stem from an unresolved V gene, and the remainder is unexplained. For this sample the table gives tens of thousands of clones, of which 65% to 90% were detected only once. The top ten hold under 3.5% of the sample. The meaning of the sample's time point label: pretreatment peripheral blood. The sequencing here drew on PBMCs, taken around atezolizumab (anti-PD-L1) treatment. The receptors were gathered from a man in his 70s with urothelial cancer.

CDR3 protein: CAWSPGQPVNYGYTF. DNA for the CDR3: TGTGCCTGGAGTCCAGGACAGCCAGTAAACTATGGCTACACCTTC. The chain has TRBV30 and TRBJ1-2, with D perhaps TRBD1 (6 bases). CDR1 and CDR2 (germline): GTSNPN, SVGIG (reference sequence). Trimming took 2 bases from V and 2 from J, leaving 15 bases between them. CDR3 length equals 15 residues.

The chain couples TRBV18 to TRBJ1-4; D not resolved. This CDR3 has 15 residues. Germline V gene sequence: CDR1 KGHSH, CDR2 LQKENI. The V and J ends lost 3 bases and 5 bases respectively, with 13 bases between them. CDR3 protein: CASSPSTRKNEKLFF. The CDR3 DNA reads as TGTGCCAGCTCACCCTCGACACGCAAGAATGAAAAACTGTTTTTT.

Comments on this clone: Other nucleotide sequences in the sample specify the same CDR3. The CDR3 sequence: CASSATGAYEQYF. The CDR3 DNA is TGTGCCAGTAGTGCGACAGGGGCCTACGAGCAGTACTTC. The chain has TRBV19 and TRBJ2-7, with TRBD1 identical over 8 bases. Germline CDR1 is LNHDA and CDR2 is SQIVND (reference sequence). This CDR3 has 13 residues. V was pared by 5 bases and J by 2 bases, with 2 bases of the junction left unmatched.

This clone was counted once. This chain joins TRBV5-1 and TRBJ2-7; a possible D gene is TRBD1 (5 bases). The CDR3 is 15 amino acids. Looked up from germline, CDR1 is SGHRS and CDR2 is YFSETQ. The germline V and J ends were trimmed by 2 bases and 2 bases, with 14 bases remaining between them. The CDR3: CASSFQGSGPYEQYF. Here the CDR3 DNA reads TGCGCCAGCAGCTTCCAGGGCAGTGGTCCCTACGAGCAGTACTTC.

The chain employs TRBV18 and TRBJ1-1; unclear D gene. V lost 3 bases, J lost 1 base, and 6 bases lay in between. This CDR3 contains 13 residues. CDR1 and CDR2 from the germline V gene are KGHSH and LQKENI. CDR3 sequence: CASSPVSNTEAFF. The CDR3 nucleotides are TGTGCCAGCTCACCCGTTTCGAACACTGAAGCTTTCTTT.

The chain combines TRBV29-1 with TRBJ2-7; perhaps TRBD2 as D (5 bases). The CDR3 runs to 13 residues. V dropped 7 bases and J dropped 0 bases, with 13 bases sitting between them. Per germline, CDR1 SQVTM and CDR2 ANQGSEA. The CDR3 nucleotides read TGCAGCGGGAAGGAGGACTCCTCCTACGAGCAGTACTTC. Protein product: CSGKEDSSYEQYF.

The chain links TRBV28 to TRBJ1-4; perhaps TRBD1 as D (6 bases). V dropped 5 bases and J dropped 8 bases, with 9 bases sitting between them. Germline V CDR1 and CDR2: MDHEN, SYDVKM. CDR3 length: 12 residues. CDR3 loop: CASSQQGEKLFF. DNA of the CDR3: TGTGCCAGCAGTCAACAGGGAGAAAAACTGTTTTTT. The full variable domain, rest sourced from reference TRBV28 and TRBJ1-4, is DVKVTQSSRYLVKRTGEKVFLECVQDMDHENMFWYRQDPGLGLRLIYFSYDVKMKEKGDIPEGYSVSREKKERFSLILESASTNQTSMYLCASSQQGEKLFFGSGTQLSVL.

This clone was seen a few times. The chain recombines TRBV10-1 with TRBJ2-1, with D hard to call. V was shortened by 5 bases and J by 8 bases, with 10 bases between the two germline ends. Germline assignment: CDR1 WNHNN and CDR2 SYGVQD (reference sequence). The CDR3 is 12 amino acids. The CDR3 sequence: CASSSARDEQFF. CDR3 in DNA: TGCGCCAGCAGTTCCGCTCGGGATGAGCAGTTCTTC.

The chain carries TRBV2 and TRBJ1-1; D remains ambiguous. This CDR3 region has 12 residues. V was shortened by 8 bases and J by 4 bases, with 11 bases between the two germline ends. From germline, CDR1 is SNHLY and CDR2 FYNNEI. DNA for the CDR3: TGTGCCAGCCGCCAAACAGCCACTGAAGCTTTCTTT. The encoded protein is CASRQTATEAFF. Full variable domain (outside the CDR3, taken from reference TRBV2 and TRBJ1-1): EPEVTQTPSHQVTQMGQEVILRCVPISNHLYFYWYRQILGQKVEFLVSFYNNEISEKSEIFDDQFSVERPDGSNFTLKIRSTKLEDSAMYFCASRQTATEAFFGQGTRLTVV.

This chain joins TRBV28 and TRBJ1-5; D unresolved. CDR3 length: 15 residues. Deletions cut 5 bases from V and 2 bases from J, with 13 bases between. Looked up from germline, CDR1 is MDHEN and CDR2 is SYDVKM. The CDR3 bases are TGTGCCAGCAGTGCCGGGGTTGTAGGCAATCAGCCCCAGCATTTT. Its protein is CASSAGVVGNQPQHF.

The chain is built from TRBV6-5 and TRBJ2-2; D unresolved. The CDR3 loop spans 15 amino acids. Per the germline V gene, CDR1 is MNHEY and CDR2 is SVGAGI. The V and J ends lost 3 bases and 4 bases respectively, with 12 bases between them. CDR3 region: CASSYAVLSTGELFF. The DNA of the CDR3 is TGTGCCAGCAGTTATGCCGTCTTGAGCACCGGGGAGCTGTTTTTT.

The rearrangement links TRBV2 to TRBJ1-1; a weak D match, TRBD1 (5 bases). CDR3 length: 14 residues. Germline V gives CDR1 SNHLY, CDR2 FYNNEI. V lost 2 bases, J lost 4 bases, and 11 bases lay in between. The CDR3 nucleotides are TGTGCCAGCAGTGAAAGGGGTGCAGGCACTGAAGCTTTCTTT. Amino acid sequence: CASSERGAGTEAFF. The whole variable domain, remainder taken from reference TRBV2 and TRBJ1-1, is EPEVTQTPSHQVTQMGQEVILRCVPISNHLYFYWYRQILGQKVEFLVSFYNNEISEKSEIFDDQFSVERPDGSNFTLKIRSTKLEDSAMYFCASSERGAGTEAFFGQGTRLTVV.

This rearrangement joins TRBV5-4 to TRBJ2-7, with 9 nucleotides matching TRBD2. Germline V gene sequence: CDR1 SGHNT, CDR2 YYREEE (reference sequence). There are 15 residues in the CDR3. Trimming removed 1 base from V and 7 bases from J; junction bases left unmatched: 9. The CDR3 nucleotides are TGTGCCAGCAGCTTGAGGGCGGGAGGGCCGGGGGAGCAGTACTTC. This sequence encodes CASSLRAGGPGEQYF.

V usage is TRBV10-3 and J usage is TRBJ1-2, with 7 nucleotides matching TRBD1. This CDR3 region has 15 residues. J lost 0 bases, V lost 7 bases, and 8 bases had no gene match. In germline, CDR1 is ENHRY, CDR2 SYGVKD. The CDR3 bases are TGTGCCATCAACGCCGGGACAGCGACTAACTATGGCTACACCTTC. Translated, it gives CAINAGTATNYGYTF.

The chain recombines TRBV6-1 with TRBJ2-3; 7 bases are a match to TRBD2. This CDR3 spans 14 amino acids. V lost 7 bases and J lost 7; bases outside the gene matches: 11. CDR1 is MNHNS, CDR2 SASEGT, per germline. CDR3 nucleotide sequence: TGTGCCAGCACGCGCTCTAGCGGAGTGTATACGCAGTATTTT. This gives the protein CASTRSSGVYTQYF.

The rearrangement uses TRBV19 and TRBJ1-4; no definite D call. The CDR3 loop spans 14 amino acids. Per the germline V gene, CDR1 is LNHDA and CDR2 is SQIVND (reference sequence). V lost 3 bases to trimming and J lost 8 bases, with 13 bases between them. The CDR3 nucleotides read TGTGCCAGTAGTATCCCCGGGGTGGAGGAAAAACTGTTTTTT. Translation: CASSIPGVEEKLFF.

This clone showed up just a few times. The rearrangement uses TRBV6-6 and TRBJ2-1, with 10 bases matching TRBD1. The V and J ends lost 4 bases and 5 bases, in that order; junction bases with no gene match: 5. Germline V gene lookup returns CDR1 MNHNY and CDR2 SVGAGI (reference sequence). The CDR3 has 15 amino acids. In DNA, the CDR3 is TGTGCCAGCAGTTCCCGGGACAGGGGTAACAATGAGCAGTTCTTC. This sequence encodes CASSSRDRGNNEQFF.

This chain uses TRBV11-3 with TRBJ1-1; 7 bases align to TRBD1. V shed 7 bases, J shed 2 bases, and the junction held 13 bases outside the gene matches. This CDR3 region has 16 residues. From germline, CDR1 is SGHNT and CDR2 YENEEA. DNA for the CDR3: TGTGCCAGCACCGCGTGGGACAGCCGTGGAAACACTGAAGCTTTCTTT. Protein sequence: CASTAWDSRGNTEAFF.

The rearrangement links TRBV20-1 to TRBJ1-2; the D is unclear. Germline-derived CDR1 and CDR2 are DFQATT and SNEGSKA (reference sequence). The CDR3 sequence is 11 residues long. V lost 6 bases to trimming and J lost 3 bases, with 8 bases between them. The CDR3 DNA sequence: TGCAGTGCAAAGTTAGACTATGGCTACACCTTC. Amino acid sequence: CSAKLDYGYTF.

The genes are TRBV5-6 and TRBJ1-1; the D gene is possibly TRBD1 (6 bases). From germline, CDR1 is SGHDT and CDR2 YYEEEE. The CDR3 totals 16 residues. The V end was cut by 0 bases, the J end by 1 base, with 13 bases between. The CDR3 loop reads CASSLAPGRGNTEAFF. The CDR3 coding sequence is TGTGCCAGCAGCTTGGCCCCCGGCAGGGGGAACACTGAAGCTTTCTTT.

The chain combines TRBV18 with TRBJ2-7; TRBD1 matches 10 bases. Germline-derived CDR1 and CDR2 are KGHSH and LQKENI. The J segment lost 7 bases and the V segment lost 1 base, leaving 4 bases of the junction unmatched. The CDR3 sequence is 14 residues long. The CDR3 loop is CASSPLGTGEEQYF. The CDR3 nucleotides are TGTGCCAGCTCACCACTCGGGACAGGGGAAGAGCAGTACTTC.

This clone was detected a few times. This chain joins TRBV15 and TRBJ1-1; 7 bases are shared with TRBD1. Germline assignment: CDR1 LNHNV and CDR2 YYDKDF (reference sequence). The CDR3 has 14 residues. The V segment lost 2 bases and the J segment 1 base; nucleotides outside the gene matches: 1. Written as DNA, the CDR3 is TGTGCCACCAGCAGAAACAGGGGGAACACTGAAGCTTTCTTT. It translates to CATSRNRGNTEAFF.

For the CDR3, the DNA is TGTGCCAGCAGTTACTCTCAGGTCTATGGCTACACCTTC. It yields the protein CASSYSQVYGYTF. This chain connects TRBV6-5 to TRBJ1-2; D gene uncertain. The germline V gene has CDR1 MNHEY and CDR2 SVGAGI. The CDR3 contains 13 residues. V lost 0 bases and J 4 bases, leaving 6 bases between the germline ends.

The CDR3 nucleotides read TGTGCCACCCTGCCCAGGGGGCCAGAGAGTAACAATGAGCAGTTCTTC. It encodes CATLPRGPESNNEQFF. The chain employs TRBV10-3 and TRBJ2-1; TRBD1 aligns across 8 bases. Per germline, CDR1 ENHRY and CDR2 SYGVKD. V shed 10 bases and J 5 bases; nucleotides not matched to a gene: 16. This CDR3 is built from 16 residues.